Listed here are 18 T cell receptor beta chains from one sample, sequenced in a study of blood T cell repertoires in COVID-19. The repertoire was sequenced with immunoSEQ multiplex PCR; TCRdb's copy has only in-frame clones and lacks some. Here the sample spans approximately 84,000 clones, 85% to 90% being singletons. Source material: peripheral blood. The receptors here all came from a human donor with active COVID-19. The donor label of this sample is uncertain.

CDR3 DNA sequence: TGTGCCAGCAGCTTACAGGGGGTCACTAACCACAATGAGCAGTTCTTC. Its protein product is CASSLQGVTNHNEQFF. The V gene is TRBV5-4, the J gene TRBJ2-1, with 8 positions matching TRBD1. The V gene end was trimmed by 2 bases and the J gene end by 5 bases; junction bases not matched to a gene: 9. Germline CDR1 reads SGHNT; CDR2 reads YYREEE (reference sequence). This CDR3 comprises 16 residues.

The CDR3 is CASSQAYSTDTQYF. The CDR3 DNA reads TGCGCCAGCAGCCAAGCGTATAGCACAGATACGCAGTATTTT. This chain connects TRBV4-1 to TRBJ2-3; D is uncertain. V was pared by 1 base and J by 0 bases, with 5 bases between. CDR1 MGHRA and CDR2 YSYEKL come from the germline V gene. The CDR3 sequence is 14 residues long.

CDR3 sequence: CAISESGTGSLDTEAFF. For the CDR3, the DNA is TGTGCCATCAGTGAGTCCGGGACAGGGTCATTGGACACTGAAGCTTTCTTT. The rearrangement links TRBV10-3 to TRBJ1-1; 9 bases fit TRBD1. The germline CDR1 and CDR2 sequences are ENHRY and SYGVKD. The CDR3 runs 17 residues. After removal of 0 bases from V and 3 bases from J, the junction contained 8 bases not matched to a gene.

This clone was seen just once. J is TRBJ2-1 and V is TRBV6-2 or TRBV6-3; 11 bases align to TRBD2. With 0 bases clipped from V and 3 bases from J, the junction kept 10 bases outside the gene matches. This CDR3 comprises 19 residues. CDR1 MNHEY and CDR2 SVGEGT come from the germline V gene. The CDR3 DNA reads as TGTGCCAGCAGTTACTCGATGGGTACTAGCGGGGGCCTCTACAATGAGCAGTTCTTC. Translating gives CASSYSMGTSGGLYNEQFF.

The V gene is TRBV28, the J gene TRBJ2-3; no firm D call. The germline V gene has CDR1 MDHEN and CDR2 SYDVKM. Trimming left V 6 bases short and J 0 bases short, with 7 bases between. The CDR3 covers 13 residues. The CDR3 DNA reads as TGTGCCAGCAGGCCCACTAGCACAGATACGCAGTATTTT. It translates to CASRPTSTDTQYF.

This chain connects TRBV7-9 to TRBJ2-7; possible D gene TRBD1, 6 bases. CDR1 and CDR2 (germline): SEHNR, FQNEAQ (reference sequence). The CDR3 has 15 amino acids. Trimming took off 5 bases at V and 3 bases at J, with 17 bases between the two ends. CDR3 sequence (DNA): TGTGCCAGCAGCCTCACCATGGGGGCAGACTACGAGCAGTACTTC. This sequence encodes CASSLTMGADYEQYF. Looking up the rest from reference TRBV7-9 and TRBJ2-7 gives the full variable domain: DTGVSQNPRHKITKRGQNVTFRCDPISEHNRLYWYRQTLGQGPEFLTYFQNEAQLEKSRLLSDRFSAERPKGSFSTLEIQRTEQGDSAMYLCASSLTMGADYEQYFGPGTRLTVT.

CDR3 region: CASSVGTGLSYNEQFF. The DNA for the CDR3 is TGTGCCAGCAGCGTGGGGACAGGGCTTTCCTACAATGAGCAGTTCTTC. The chain employs TRBV9 and TRBJ2-1; 9 positions match TRBD1. The V segment lost 2 bases and the J segment 1 base; nucleotides outside the gene matches: 4. Looked up from germline, CDR1 is SGDLS and CDR2 is YYNGEE. CDR3 length: 16 residues.

The rearrangement links TRBV12-3 or TRBV12-4 to TRBJ1-2; no clear D gene. V was trimmed by 3 bases and J by 0 bases, leaving 5 bases between them. The CDR3 runs to 13 residues. CDR3 region: CASSFGPNYGYTF. CDR3 nucleotides: TGTGCCAGCAGTTTTGGGCCTAACTATGGCTACACCTTC.

For this clone: At one end the junction does not follow the germline gene, possibly because of a read error. The gene calls are TRBV7-7 and TRBJ2-3; D is ambiguous. CDR1 is SSHAT, CDR2 FNYEAQ, per germline (reference sequence). This CDR3 spans 14 amino acids. For the CDR3, the DNA is TGTGCTAGCAGCTCCTCGAGGAACACAGATACGCAGTATTTT. Translating it yields CASSSSRNTDTQYF.

The chain couples TRBV5-4 to TRBJ2-2; 7 bases agree with TRBD1. Germline V gene sequence: CDR1 SGHNT, CDR2 YYREEE (reference sequence). The J segment lost 0 bases and the V segment lost 4 bases, leaving 9 bases of the junction unmatched. CDR3 size: 17 residues. The CDR3 protein is CASSPYLGTANTGELFF. The CDR3, as DNA: TGTGCCAGCAGCCCCTATCTAGGGACAGCGAACACCGGGGAGCTGTTTTTT.

The chain carries TRBV7-9 and TRBJ1-6; perhaps TRBD1 as D (6 bases). V was clipped by 6 bases and J by 7 bases, with 19 bases between them. Per the germline V gene, CDR1 is SEHNR and CDR2 is FQNEAQ (reference sequence). The CDR3 is 16 amino acids. The CDR3 loop reads CASSRPFRQGNSPLHF. Here the CDR3 DNA reads TGTGCCAGCAGTCGTCCGTTTCGGCAGGGGAATTCACCCCTCCACTTT. Filled out from reference TRBV7-9 and TRBJ1-6, the complete variable domain reads DTGVSQNPRHKITKRGQNVTFRCDPISEHNRLYWYRQTLGQGPEFLTYFQNEAQLEKSRLLSDRFSAERPKGSFSTLEIQRTEQGDSAMYLCASSRPFRQGNSPLHFGNGTRLTVT.

The V call is TRBV12-3 or TRBV12-4, the J call TRBJ1-1; no reliable D call. The length of the CDR3 is 13 residues. V was clipped by 6 bases and J by 1 base, with 9 bases between them. CDR3 sequence: CASRPGRNTEAFF. CDR3 DNA: TGTGCCAGCAGACCCGGGAGGAACACTGAAGCTTTCTTT.

V and J are TRBV19 and TRBJ1-1; a weak D match, TRBD1 (5 bases). The V gene's germline CDR1 is LNHDA and CDR2 SQIVND (reference sequence). The CDR3 spans 19 residues. The V gene lost 2 bases and the J gene lost 0 bases, with 22 bases spanning the gap. Here the CDR3 DNA reads TGTGCCAGTAGTATAAAGGTCAGAGGAGTAGGGGTGATGAACACTGAAGCTTTCTTT. It encodes CASSIKVRGVGVMNTEAFF.

The chain recombines TRBV3-1 (or the pseudogene TRBV3-2) with TRBJ2-2; D is possibly TRBD2 (5 bases). V gave up 1 base and J gave up 5 bases, with 14 bases separating them. The CDR3 spans 16 residues. Per the germline V gene, CDR1 is LGHDT and CDR2 is YNNKEL (reference sequence). CDR3: CASSQGRLSGTGELFF. For the CDR3, the DNA is TGTGCCAGCAGCCAAGGCAGACTAAGCGGTACCGGGGAGCTGTTTTTT.

This clone was recorded only once. This chain joins TRBV7-3 and TRBJ1-2; TRBD1 is a possible D gene (6 bases). The CDR3 totals 13 residues. Germline V lookup: CDR1 SGHTA, CDR2 FQGTGA. V lost 0 bases and J lost 6, with 8 bases in between. CDR3 loop: CASSLTQGNGYTF. The CDR3 bases are TGTGCCAGCAGCTTAACACAGGGTAATGGCTACACCTTC.

The V call is TRBV28, the J call TRBJ2-1; D is ambiguous. The CDR3 is 15 amino acids. Trimming stripped 3 bases from V and 4 bases from J, with 13 bases between. Germline CDR1 is MDHEN and CDR2 is SYDVKM. In DNA form, the CDR3 reads TGTGCCAGCAGTTTTCAGCGAGGAGAGTACAATGAGCAGTTCTTC. Protein sequence: CASSFQRGEYNEQFF.

The V call is TRBV27, the J call TRBJ1-2; D unresolved. Trimming cost V 5 bases and J 7 bases, with 14 bases left between them. CDR1 is MNHEY and CDR2 is SMNVEV in the germline V gene (reference sequence). The CDR3 loop spans 13 amino acids. The CDR3 DNA reads as TGTGCCAGCAGTCCCCCGGGGTCCAGTGGCTACACCTTC. This codes for CASSPPGSSGYTF.

The genes are TRBV6-2 or TRBV6-3 and TRBJ1-1, with D unresolved. CDR1 and CDR2 from the germline V gene are MNHEY and SVGEGT. V lost 5 bases and J lost 1, with 8 bases in between. The CDR3 runs to 13 residues. This chain's CDR3 is CASSDRRNTEAFF. DNA for the CDR3: TGTGCCAGCAGTGACCGGAGGAACACTGAAGCTTTCTTT.